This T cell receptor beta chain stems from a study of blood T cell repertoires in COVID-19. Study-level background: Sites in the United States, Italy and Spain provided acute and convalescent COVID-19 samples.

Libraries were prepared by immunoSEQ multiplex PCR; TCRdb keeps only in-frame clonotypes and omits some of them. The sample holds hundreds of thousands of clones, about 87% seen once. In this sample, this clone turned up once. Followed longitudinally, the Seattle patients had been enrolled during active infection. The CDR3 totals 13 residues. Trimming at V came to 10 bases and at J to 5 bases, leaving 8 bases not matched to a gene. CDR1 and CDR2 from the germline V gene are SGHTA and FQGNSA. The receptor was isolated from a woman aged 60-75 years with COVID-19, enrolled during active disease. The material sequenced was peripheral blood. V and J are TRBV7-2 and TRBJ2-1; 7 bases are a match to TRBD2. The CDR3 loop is CATGDYLDNEQFF. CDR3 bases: TGTGCCACGGGGGACTACTTAGACAATGAGCAGTTCTTC.